This TCR beta chain was sequenced for a study of blood T cells in healthy people across ages. Notes on the study in general: What prevented conclusive comparison of naive and antigen-experienced cells was that PBMCs were unsorted.

This CDR3 contains 16 residues. Trimming pared 4 bases from V and 1 base from J, leaving 15 bases between. Germline V gene data show CDR1 as SGHTA and CDR2 as FQGNSA. A second PCR of about 6 to 12 cycles used a sample-barcoded 5' primer and a J-beta primer mix. TCRdb itself ran the 5' RACE reads through MiXCR, one entry per CDR3 protein. In the table there are 700,000 or so distinct CDR3 sequences, approximately 40% of which are singletons. This clonotype has more than one count but fewer than ten. Its antigen is not known. The sample taken for sequencing was blood. This chain joins TRBV7-2 and TRBJ2-3, with D maybe TRBD1 (5 bases). This TCR was sampled from a man older than 75 in good health. CDR3 in amino acids: CASSSRQGVGTDTQYF. The CDR3 DNA is TGTGCCAGCAGCTCCCGCCAGGGTGTCGGCACAGATACGCAGTATTTT. Looking up the rest from reference TRBV7-2 and TRBJ2-3 gives the full variable domain: GAGVSQSPSNKVTEKGKDVELRCDPISGHTALYWYRQSLGQGLEFLIYFQGNSAPDKSGLPSDRFSAERTGGSVSTLTIQRTQQEDSAVYLCASSSRQGVGTDTQYFGPGTRLTVL.